This TCR beta chain emerged from a study of blood T cell repertoires in COVID-19 (dated by TCRdb to the early 2020s). In the study overall: Samples covering the acute and convalescent phases of COVID-19 were provided by collaborators in the United States, Italy and Spain. The dataset comprised deeply sampled blood TCRbeta repertoires from subjects exposed to, actively infected with, or recovered from COVID-19. The sample metadata nearly always contained a de-identified subject ID, COVID-19 status, age in years and sex. Where available, HLA class I and class II types were taken from metadata supplied by the sample provider and were not determined by assay-based typing. A freely available public database, intended as a resource for researchers studying the immune response to SARS-CoV-2, is where the repertoires were released. The samples were drawn from the first 160 participants of the ongoing ImmuneRACE study and from under 1,500 subjects provided by 6 global collaborators. The material from the prospective study consisted of cDNA or gDNA derived from T cells, B-cell-depleted T cells, or PBMCs.

Turning to this clone: No cognate antigen has been identified for it. The sample holds no much larger clone one base away, and base qualities are not on file.

V is cut by 4 bases and J by 6 bases, and the space between the germline ends is 3 bases. In the germline V gene, CDR1 corresponds to SNHLY and CDR2 to FYNNEI. The CDR3 starts with the cysteine, ends with the phenylalanine, and has 11 residues. Left in the record is the CDR3 DNA by itself, 33 bases read in frame from the first base. Whole blood was collected in K2EDTA tubes by collaborating institutions according to the institutions' own protocols. For TCRbeta analysis, collaborator samples were shipped as frozen whole blood, as isolated PBMCs, or as DNA extracted from either sample type. TCRbeta CDR3 regions were amplified from genomic DNA by means of the immunoSEQ Assay, a bias-controlled multiplex PCR. Per the source publication's procedure: Nucleated cell counts per sample were estimated from amplification of reference gene primers within the assay. To quantify the absolute abundance of each unique TCRbeta CDR3 rearrangement, sequence reads were collapsed and filtered. For each sample, productive Simpson clonality was calculated as the square root of Simpson's diversity index across productive rearrangements. The table was pulled from immuneACCESS by TCRdb, which kept in-frame rearrangements only. Such tables lose some clones; where checked, under half of the loss comes from unresolved V genes, and the rest has no known cause. For V, J and clone size, that table is used; D and trimming come from the DNA. In all, the sample holds hundreds of thousands of clones, and approximately 90% of those were seen once. The top ten hold roughly 5% of the sample.

Points the paper makes about the study in general: Clinical and demographic metadata were provided uncurated, with the amount varying by source and participant.

The receptor chain draws on TRBV2 and TRBJ2-2; the D segment cannot be called with confidence. Sample: peripheral blood. This TCR was recovered from a man aged 40-49 years with acute or convalescent COVID-19. The DNA sequence is given as TGTGCCAGCAGTGTCGCCGGGGAGCTGTTTTTT. Its translation is CASSVAGELFF.